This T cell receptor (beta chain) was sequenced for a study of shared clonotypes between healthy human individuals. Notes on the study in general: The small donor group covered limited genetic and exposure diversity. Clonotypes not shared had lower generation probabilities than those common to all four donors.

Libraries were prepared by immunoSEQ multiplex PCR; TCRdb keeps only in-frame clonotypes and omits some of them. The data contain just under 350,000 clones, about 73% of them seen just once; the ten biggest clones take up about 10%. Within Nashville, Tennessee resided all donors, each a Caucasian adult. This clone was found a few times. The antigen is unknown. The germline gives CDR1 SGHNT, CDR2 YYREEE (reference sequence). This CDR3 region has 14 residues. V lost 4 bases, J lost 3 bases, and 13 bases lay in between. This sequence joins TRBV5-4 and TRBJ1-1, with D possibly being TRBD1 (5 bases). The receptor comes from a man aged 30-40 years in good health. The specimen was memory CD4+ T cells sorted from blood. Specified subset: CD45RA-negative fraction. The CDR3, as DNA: TGTGCCAGCAGCGTTGGACGGGGGGACACTGAAGCTTTCTTT. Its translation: CASSVGRGDTEAFF.